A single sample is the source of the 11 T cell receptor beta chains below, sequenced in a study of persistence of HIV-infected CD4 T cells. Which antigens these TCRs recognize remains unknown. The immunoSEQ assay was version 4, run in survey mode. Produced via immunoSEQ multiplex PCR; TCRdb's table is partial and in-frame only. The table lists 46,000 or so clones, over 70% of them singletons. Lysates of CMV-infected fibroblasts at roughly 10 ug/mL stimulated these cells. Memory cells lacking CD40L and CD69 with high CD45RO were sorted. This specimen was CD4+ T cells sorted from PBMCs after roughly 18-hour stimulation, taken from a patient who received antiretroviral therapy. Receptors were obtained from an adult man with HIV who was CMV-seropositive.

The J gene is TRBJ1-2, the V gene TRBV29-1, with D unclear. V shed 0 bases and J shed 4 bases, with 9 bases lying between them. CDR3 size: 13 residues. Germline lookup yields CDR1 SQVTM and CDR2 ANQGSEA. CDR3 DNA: TGCAGCGTTGAAGAATCCAGTCTCTATGGCTACACCTTC. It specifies CSVEESSLYGYTF.

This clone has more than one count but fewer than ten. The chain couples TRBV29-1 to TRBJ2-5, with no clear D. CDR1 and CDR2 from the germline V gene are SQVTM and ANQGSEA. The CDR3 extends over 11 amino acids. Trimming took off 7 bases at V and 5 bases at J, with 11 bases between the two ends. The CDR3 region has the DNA TGCAGCGGGTGGGCTATGGAGACCCAGTACTTC. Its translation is CSGWAMETQYF.

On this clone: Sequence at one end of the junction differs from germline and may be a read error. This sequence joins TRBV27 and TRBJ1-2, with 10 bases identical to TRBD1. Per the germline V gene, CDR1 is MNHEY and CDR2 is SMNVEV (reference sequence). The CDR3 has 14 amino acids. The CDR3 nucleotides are TGTGCCAGCAGTAGACAGGGGGCCACCCGGACGTCCCAGTTC. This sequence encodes CASSRQGATRTSQF.

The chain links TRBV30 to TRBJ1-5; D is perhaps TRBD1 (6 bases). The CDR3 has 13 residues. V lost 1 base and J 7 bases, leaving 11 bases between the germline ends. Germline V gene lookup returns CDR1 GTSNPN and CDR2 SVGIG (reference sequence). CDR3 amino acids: CAWSDRAGQPQHF. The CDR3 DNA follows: TGTGCCTGGAGTGACAGGGCAGGGCAGCCCCAGCATTTT.

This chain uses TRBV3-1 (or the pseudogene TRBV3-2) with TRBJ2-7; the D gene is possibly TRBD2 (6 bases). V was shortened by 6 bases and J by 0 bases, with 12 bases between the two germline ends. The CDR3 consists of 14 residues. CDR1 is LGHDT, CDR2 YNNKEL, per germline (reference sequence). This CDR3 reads CASRRERNSYEQYF. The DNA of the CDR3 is TGTGCCAGCAGACGGGAGCGGAACTCCTACGAGCAGTACTTC.

The CDR3 coding sequence is TGTGCCAGCAAAGGGCGGGGGGGCCCTATTGAGCAGTTCTTC. Translated, it gives CASKGRGGPIEQFF. The chain is built from TRBV6-5 and TRBJ2-1; 9 nucleotides line up with TRBD2. CDR1 is MNHEY, CDR2 SVGAGI, per germline. The length of the CDR3 is 14 residues. V shed 7 bases and J 9 bases; nucleotides not matched to a gene: 10.

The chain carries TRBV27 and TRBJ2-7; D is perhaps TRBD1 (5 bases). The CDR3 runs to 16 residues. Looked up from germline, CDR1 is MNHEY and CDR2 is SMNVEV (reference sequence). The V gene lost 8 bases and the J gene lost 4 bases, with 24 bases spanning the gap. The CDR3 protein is CASSTGPPNGIYEQYF. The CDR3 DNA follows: TGTGCCAGCTCAACAGGACCCCCCAACGGCATTTACGAGCAGTACTTC.

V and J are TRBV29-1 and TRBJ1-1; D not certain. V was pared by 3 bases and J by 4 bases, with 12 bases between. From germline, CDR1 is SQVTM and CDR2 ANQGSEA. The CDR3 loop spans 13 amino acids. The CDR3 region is CSVDLGRATEAFF. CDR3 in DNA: TGCAGCGTTGATCTGGGTAGGGCCACTGAAGCTTTCTTT.

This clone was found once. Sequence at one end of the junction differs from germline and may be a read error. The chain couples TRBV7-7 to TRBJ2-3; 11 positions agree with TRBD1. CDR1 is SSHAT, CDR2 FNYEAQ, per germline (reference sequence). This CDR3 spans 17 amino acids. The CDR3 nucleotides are TGTGCTAGCAGCTTATCCGGGACAGGGGGTCGCGCAGATACGCAGTATTTT. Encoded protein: CASSLSGTGGRADTQYF.

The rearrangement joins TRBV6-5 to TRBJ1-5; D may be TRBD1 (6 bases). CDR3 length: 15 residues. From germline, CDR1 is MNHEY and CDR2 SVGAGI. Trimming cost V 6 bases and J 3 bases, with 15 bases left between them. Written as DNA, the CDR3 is TGTGCCAGCAGCCCCGGGGGCAGGGACAATCAGCCCCAGCATTTT. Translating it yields CASSPGGRDNQPQHF.

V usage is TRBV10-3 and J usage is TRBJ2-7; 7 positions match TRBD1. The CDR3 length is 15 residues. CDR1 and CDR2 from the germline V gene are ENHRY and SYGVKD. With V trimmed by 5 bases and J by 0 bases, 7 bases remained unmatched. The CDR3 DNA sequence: TGTGCCATCAGTTGGGACAGCCGAAGCTCCTACGAGCAGTACTTC. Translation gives CAISWDSRSSYEQYF.